A selection of T cell receptor beta chains follows, all from one sample in a study of cytomegalovirus exposure and HLA in healthy donors. Assay: immunoSEQ multiplex PCR; the TCRdb copy retains only in-frame clones and omits some. The sample consists of 150,000 or so clones, roughly 72% of them appearing once. The sample consisted of PBMCs. These receptors were obtained from a male donor in good health and CMV-seronegative. Both conserved end residues are part of each CDR3. Each record gives: D gene, J gene, V gene, clone size, CDR3 DNA, CDR3 protein. D genes are given only for firm matches. Clone size is given for some rows only: seen once, a few or many times, or a class if the clone is expanded.

>.|TRBJ1-1|TRBV21-1|.
TGTGCCAGCAGCAAAGTTGGGGGGGCGAACACTGAAGCTTTCTTT
CASSKVGGANTEAFF
>TRBD1|TRBJ2-4|TRBV4-3|once
TGCGCCAGCAGCCAAGATGTAGTAGGGGGCGAAGCCAAAAACATTCAGTACTTC
CASSQDVVGGEAKNIQYF
>TRBD2|TRBJ2-3|TRBV4-3|.
TGCGCCAGCAGCCACAGGGCTAGCGGATTCACAGATACGCAGTATTTT
CASSHRASGFTDTQYF
>TRBD1|TRBJ2-1|TRBV29-1|.
TGCAGCGTTGAAATCGGGACAGGGCATAACAATGAGCAGTTCTTC
CSVEIGTGHNNEQFF
>.|TRBJ2-7|TRBV5-1|few
TGCGCCAGCAGCTTGGTGGGCAGCCGATCCTCCTACGAGCAGTACTTC
CASSLVGSRSSYEQYF
>TRBD1|TRBJ2-7|TRBV29-1|.
TGCAGCGTCCGGGACAGGGTAAACGAGCAGTACTTC
CSVRDRVNEQYF
>TRBD2|TRBJ2-3|TRBV11-3|.
TGTGCCAGCAGCCAGGGACTAGCGGGAACGACAGATACGCAGTATTTT
CASSQGLAGTTDTQYF
>.|TRBJ1-3|TRBV9|once
TGTGCCAGCAGCGTAGATACGGGGGGTTTTGGAAACACCATATATTTT
CASSVDTGGFGNTIYF
>.|TRBJ1-5|TRBV28|.
TGTGCCAGCAGTTTGAGGCCTCATCAGCCCCAGCATTTT
CASSLRPHQPQHF
>.|TRBJ2-7|TRBV4-3|.
TGCGCCAGCAGCCAAGACTTCGGCGAGCAGTACTTC
CASSQDFGEQYF
>TRBD2|TRBJ2-3|TRBV5-6|few
TGTGCCAGCAGCCTCAATGGGCTAGCGGGGGGGCCAACGCAGTATTTT
CASSLNGLAGGPTQYF
>.|TRBJ2-1|TRBV4-3|.
TGCGCCAGCAGCCAAGAAGGGACAAGGCCCTACAATGAGCAGTTCTTC
CASSQEGTRPYNEQFF
>.|TRBJ1-3|TRBV6-5|.
TGTGCCAGCGGGGGGGACGATGGCACCATATATTTT
CASGGDDGTIYF
>.|TRBJ2-7|TRBV7-3|.
TGTGCCAGCAGCCCCGGCCCCGGCAGGGAGCAGTACTTC
CASSPGPGREQYF
>TRBD2|TRBJ2-5|TRBV4-1|once
TGCGCCAGCAGCCATACTAGCGGGGAAGAGACCCAGTACTTC
CASSHTSGEETQYF
>.|TRBJ1-1|TRBV28|.
TGTGCCAGCAGTCACGGACACACGAACACTGAAGCTTTCTTT
CASSHGHTNTEAFF
>.|TRBJ2-1|TRBV5-4|few
TGTGCCAGCAGCTCCCAAAACAGGGATACTGAGCAGTTCTTC
CASSSQNRDTEQFF
>.|TRBJ2-6|TRBV28|.
TGTGCCAGCAGTTCGAAAAGGACATCCTTGGCCAACGTCCTGACTTTC
CASSSKRTSLANVLTF
>TRBD1|TRBJ1-2|TRBV28|.
TGTGCCAGCAGTAATCCGACAGGGTCGGGCTATGGCTACACCTTC
CASSNPTGSGYGYTF
>.|TRBJ1-1|TRBV4-3|.
TGCGCCAGCAGCCAAGAGAGACAAAGGAACACTGAAGCTTTCTTT
CASSQERQRNTEAFF
>.|TRBJ1-3|TRBV6-5|.
TGTGCCAGCAGTGACAGCAACTCTGGAAACACCATATATTTT
CASSDSNSGNTIYF
>.|TRBJ1-4|TRBV28|.
TGTGCCAGCAGTTTAGGGGCAGGCCTTGGGGCGCTGTTTTTT
CASSLGAGLGALFF
>TRBD1|TRBJ2-5|TRBV28|.
TGTGCCAGCAGTCTCTCCACAGGGGGAAAAGAGACCCAGTACTTC
CASSLSTGGKETQYF
>.|TRBJ2-7|TRBV10-2|.
TGCGCCAGCAGTGAGTCTGGGTGGGGCGGGAACTCCTACGAGCAGTACTTC
CASSESGWGGNSYEQYF
>.|TRBJ1-1|TRBV29-1|.
TGCAGCGCCCGGCAGGGGAGTGAAGCTTTCTTT
CSARQGSEAFF
>.|TRBJ2-3|TRBV28|.
TGTGCCAGTCGGCCGGTCGGGAGTTCAGATACGCAGTATTTT
CASRPVGSSDTQYF